This TCR beta chain derives from a study of cytomegalovirus exposure and HLA in healthy donors (dated 2017 in TCRdb). Looking at the study overall: An earlier analysis of approximately 640 of the donors reported 250 to 300 Gb of sequence data and around 120 million unique TCR beta sequences from 190 million or so T cells. The study aimed to test whether cataloging public T cell receptors could reveal signatures of past pathogen exposure. Typing coverage varied by locus: 629-630 donors for A, B, C, DRB1 and DQB1; more than 500 for DQA1; 606 for DPA1; roughly 470 for DPB1. Every discovery cohort repertoire had been produced on one sequencing platform. A later analysis re-analyzed previously published TCR beta repertoires from about 730 donors and added high-resolution HLA genotyping to study TCR occurrence patterns. Because of strong linkage in the cohort, roughly 5 DR-DQ haplotypes were treated as single units for association and clustering. In an earlier analysis of about 590 of the donors, high-throughput TCR beta sequencing was used to judge whether each TCR beta V gene segment behaved as functional or pseudogenic. Among 398 genotyped donors of the cohort, an average of around 240,000 unique TCR beta nucleotide sequences was sequenced per donor, of which 15% to 20% were non-productive. HLA typing included class I and class II loci at four-digit resolution. A later genetic analysis took genome-wide SNP genotypes for about three fifths of the roughly 670 donors and used that subset as a discovery cohort. In addition to the first cohort of 666 subjects, a separate validation cohort of about 120 different subjects was used. High-throughput TCR immunosequencing, statistical association of individual TCRs with disease status, and machine learning were combined to predict cytomegalovirus infection status. Rather than drawing on any new phenotypic data, the later analysis identified candidate immune exposures from TCR beta sequences and the way those sequences occurred across donors. The study used immunosequencing to profile the T cell repertoires of some 600 subjects and linked those repertoires to cytomegalovirus serostatus. Of the 398 genotyped donors, 81% fell in the genetic ancestry cluster associated with self-reported Caucasian donors. Donor age, sex, ethnicity and CMV serostatus were compiled together with the repertoire data. An early release that covered 500 to 800 HLA-typed donors contained approximately 290 gigabases of sequencing data and roughly 84 million unique TCR sequences. The full study reports these points: Most TCR sequences were observed very rarely across donors, whereas some public TCRs were present in many individuals. In a later analysis, most CMV-associated TCR beta chains were found to appear HLA-restricted, with HLA associations seemingly driven largely by CMV exposure. The presence/absence analyses assumed that sequencing depth was roughly uniform across donors, and that assumption may not be true. The study gave a list of some 150 TCR beta chains associated with cytomegalovirus. In a later analysis, TCR association rates were found to vary across HLA loci, with the most associated TCRs seen for DRB1 alleles and the fewest for HLA-C alleles. Correlated functional status among segregating V segments might reflect linkage disequilibrium, but an unknown experimental factor could not be ruled out. HLA typing was unavailable for some donors at each locus, so association tests used only the typed subset. In vitro tests confirmed that a few of the cytomegalovirus-associated TCR beta chains recognize cytomegalovirus antigens. CMV serostatus was the only immune exposure information available for the cohort. The authors suggested that the approach could potentially be generalized to other disease states and immunological phenotypes. An association between a missense DCLRE1C variant and V-gene and J-gene trimming of TCR beta chains was found in a later genetic analysis and replicated in an independent cohort. In a later analysis, some 17,000 TCR beta sequences were associated with specific HLA alleles at a false discovery rate of 0.05. In a later analysis, HLA-associated TCR beta chains showed more clonal expansion and lower generation probabilities than non-associated chains that were equally common. A further reported finding was that TCR beta sequences accurately predicted the HLA-A and HLA-B alleles for most subjects in the first cohort. This cohort had only TCR beta chains sequenced, and the lack of alpha or paired-chain data limited which features could be detected. A cluster of highly shared sequence variants was judged likely to represent a technical artifact of the sequencing pipeline. The earlier analysis of 450 to 700 of the donors excluded 15 to 20 rarely observed V segments, including chromosome 9 orphons, because counts were too low. Strong co-occurrence of HLA alleles, especially DR and DQ, made assigning TCR associations to individual alleles difficult. Several of the top co-occurrence clusters appeared to be linked to parvovirus B19, influenza, CMV and Epstein-Barr virus, according to a later analysis. Broadly in line with IMGT annotations, most TCR beta V segments showed up in productive rearrangements about 87% or about 30% of the time in an earlier analysis of around 550 of the donors. Cytomegalovirus status was reported to be diagnosed by the classifier with high specificity and sensitivity in both the original and validation cohorts. Because the 87-base-pair reads could not distinguish some IMGT-functional V segments, including TRBV6-2 and TRBV6-3, those segments were excluded. According to a later genetic analysis, donors in an Asian-associated ancestry cluster had fewer N-insertions in productive TCRs than the approximately 630-donor mean.

Remarks on this clone: The antigen it binds to is not known. Per-base qualities were not stored, and no clone one base away is much larger.

In total, roughly 710 healthy bone marrow donors made up the cohort. Cohort members were all nominally healthy when sampled, although unrecorded immune exposures were likely present. The donor tested CMV seronegative and was one of the 352 seronegative cohort members. Every donor gave a peripheral blood sample, and the peripheral blood mononuclear cells from that sample were used for TCR beta sequencing. Genomic DNA extraction from the blood cell samples was performed with the Qiagen DNeasy Blood Extraction Kit. Based on the germline V gene, the CDR1 and CDR2 sequences are KGHSH and LQKENI. The CDR3 starts with the cysteine, ends with the phenylalanine, and has 14 residues. The entry retains the CDR3 DNA only, 42 bases that are in frame from base 1. Deletion took 4 bases off V and 8 bases off J, with a span of 17 bases between the germline ends. Libraries were made using the immunoSEQ multiplex PCR assay. A mixture of 60 forward primers for TCR Vbeta segments and 13 reverse primers for TCR Jbeta segments was used in the multiplex PCR. A multiplex PCR assay on genomic DNA amplified the CDR3 region of rearranged TCR beta genes. Amplified TCR beta libraries were sequenced as 87-base-pair reads on the Illumina HiSeq System. Concerning the study's data processing: A later analysis counted tens of millions of unique TCR beta chains across the 550 to 750 repertoires, and roughly 10 million of these chains were shared by at least two donors. Raw reads were error-corrected and collapsed into unique sequences with a nearest-neighbor algorithm that merged closely related sequences to remove PCR and sequencing errors. CDR3 sequences were aligned to IMGT reference sequences to assign V, D and J gene segments. Each retained sequence needed at least a six-nucleotide match to both a V gene segment and a J gene segment. A rearrangement was called productive if the CDR3 had no stop codons and remained in frame with V and J, and every other rearrangement was called non-productive. Following IMGT convention, CDR3 was defined as the stretch from the second conserved V-encoded cysteine to the conserved J-encoded phenylalanine. In an earlier analysis of around 540 of the donors, sequences lacking an unambiguous match to a single V gene segment were excluded. An earlier analysis of several hundred of the donors classified V segments as functional when productive rearrangements were above 56.7% and as segregating when the standard deviation between donors was above 5%. A statistical classification framework was developed to diagnose cytomegalovirus status using the catalog of TCR beta chain sequences. In a later analysis, V and J genes were assigned by comparing TCR nucleotide sequences against IMGT/GENE-DB human TR gene sequences. A later analysis assigned CDR3 sequences and most-parsimonious VDJ recombination scenarios with the TCRdist pipeline. In a later analysis, every TCR beta chain was defined by the combination of its CDR3 amino acid sequence and its V-gene family, and reads without a unique V-gene family were dropped. To address suspected cross-contamination and a sequencing artifact, a later analysis removed roughly 640 highly shared, low-generation-probability nucleotide sequences. A later analysis calculated a clonal expansion index for each public chain from normalized within-repertoire ranks of inferred template counts. A later analysis computed generation probabilities with a VDJ recombination model fitted to out-of-frame rearrangements, and checked the results against IGoR. In a later analysis, TCR-TCR, TCR-HLA and TCR-CMV co-occurrence was scored with hypergeometric tests, and a repertoire-size bias correction was applied to TCR pairs. False discovery rates were estimated in a later analysis by permuting HLA or CMV assignments 20 times. In a later analysis, co-occurring TCRs were grouped with DBSCAN, and TCRdist sequence similarity was added when clustering was performed within HLA-allele-positive subsets. Repertoires with fewer than 30,000 or more than 120,000 public chains were left out of co-occurrence clustering, as were about five repertoires with anomalous nucleotide sharing. TCRdb took this table from immuneACCESS and kept in-frame rearrangements with V and J called. Such tables lack part of the clones; where checked against another copy, unresolved V genes explain under half of the gap, and the rest is unexplained. V, J and clone size are taken as reported in that table, and D and trimming were inferred from the DNA itself. Here the sample has about 120,000 clones; roughly 80% occur a single time. Of the sample, 2.1% falls within the top ten clones.

The TCR comes from a man aged 25-45 years in good health and CMV-seronegative. What was sequenced was PBMCs. The chain is encoded by TRBV18 joined to TRBJ1-2; possibly the D gene is TRBD1, per 6 matching bases. In nucleotides, the sequence is TGTGCCAGCTCACGTACGGACAGAGAGGGAGGCTACACCTTC. Its coded protein is CASSRTDREGGYTF. When the CDR3 is completed using the reference TRBV18 and TRBJ1-2 genes on either side, the full variable domain is NAGVMQNPRHLVRRRGQEARLRCSPMKGHSHVYWYRQLPEEGLKFMVYLQKENIIDESGMPKERFSAEFPKEGPSILRIQQVVRGDSAAYFCASSRTDREGGYTFGSGTRLTVV.